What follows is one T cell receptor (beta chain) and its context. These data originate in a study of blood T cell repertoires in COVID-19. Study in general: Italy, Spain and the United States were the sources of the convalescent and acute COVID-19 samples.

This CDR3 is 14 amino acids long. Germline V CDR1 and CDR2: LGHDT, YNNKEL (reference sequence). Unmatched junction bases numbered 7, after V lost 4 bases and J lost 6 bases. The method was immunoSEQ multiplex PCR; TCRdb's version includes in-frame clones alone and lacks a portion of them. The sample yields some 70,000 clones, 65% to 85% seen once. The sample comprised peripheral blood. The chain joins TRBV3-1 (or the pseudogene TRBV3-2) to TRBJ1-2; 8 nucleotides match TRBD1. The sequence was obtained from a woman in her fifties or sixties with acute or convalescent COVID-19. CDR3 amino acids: CASSPRQGNDGYTF. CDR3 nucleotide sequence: TGTGCCAGCAGCCCTAGACAGGGGAATGATGGCTACACCTTC.